The source of this T cell receptor beta chain is a study of beta chain features in type 1 diabetes. The study, taken as a whole, reports: Type 1 diabetes patients had TCRB CDR3s that were shorter (moderately but significantly so) in all four CD4+ subsets. Naive, central memory and regulatory TCRB repertoires appeared more similar among patients than healthy donors.

The CDR3 totals 13 residues. CDR1 and CDR2 (germline): MNHEY, SVGAGI. The V end lost 5 bases, the J end lost 5 bases, and 12 bases lay between the germline ends. The whole isolated RNA underwent reverse transcription, so sequencing captured expressed TCRB transcripts. Sequencing of naive, central memory and regulatory T cell samples gave an average of about 3.7 million reads. Data came from immunoSEQ multiplex PCR; TCRdb stores just in-frame clones and leaves some out. The repertoire holds fewer than 450,000 clones, with 13% as singletons. Concerning this clone itself: Antigen unknown.

This receptor was obtained from a woman aged 18-35 years with type 1 diabetes. Sequenced sample: naive CD4+ T cells from blood. The V gene is TRBV6-5, the J gene TRBJ1-1; D uncertain. The chain's CDR3 is CASSPFTETEAFF. CDR3 nucleotides: TGTGCCAGCAGTCCTTTCACCGAGACTGAAGCTTTCTTT.